This entry features one TCR beta chain sequence. The assay was immunoSEQ multiplex PCR, and TCRdb's table has in-frame clones only and misses some. The table includes around 150,000 clones, approximately 80% detected once. The data were obtained in a study of blood T cell repertoires in COVID-19. With 3 bases removed from V and 5 bases from J, the gap between germline ends came to 10 bases. Germline values: CDR1 SGHAT, CDR2 FQNNGV. The length of the CDR3 is 13 residues. The sequence was collected from a human donor in a cohort sampled during active COVID-19. This chain uses TRBV11-2 with TRBJ1-1; D ambiguous. The sample comprised peripheral blood. The CDR3 protein is CASSFESRTEAFF. CDR3 bases: TGTGCCAGCAGCTTTGAGTCCCGGACTGAAGCTTTCTTT.